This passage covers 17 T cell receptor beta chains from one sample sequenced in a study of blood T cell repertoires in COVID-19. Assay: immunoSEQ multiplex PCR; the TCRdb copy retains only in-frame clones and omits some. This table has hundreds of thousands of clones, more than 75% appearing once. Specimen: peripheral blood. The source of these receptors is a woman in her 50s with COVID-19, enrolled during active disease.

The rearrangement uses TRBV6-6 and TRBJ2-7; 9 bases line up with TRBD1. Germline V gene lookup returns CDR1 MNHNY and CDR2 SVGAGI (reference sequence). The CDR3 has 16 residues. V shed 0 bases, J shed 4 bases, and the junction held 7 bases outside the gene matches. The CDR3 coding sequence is TGTGCCAGCAGTTACTCGGGCGGACAGGGGAGGTACGAGCAGTACTTC. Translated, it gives CASSYSGGQGRYEQYF.

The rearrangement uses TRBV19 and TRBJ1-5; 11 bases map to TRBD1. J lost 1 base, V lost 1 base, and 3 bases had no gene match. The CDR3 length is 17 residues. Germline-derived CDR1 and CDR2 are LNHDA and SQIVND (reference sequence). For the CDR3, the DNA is TGTGCCAGTAGTATAGGGACAGGGGGCATCAGCAATCAGCCCCAGCATTTT. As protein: CASSIGTGGISNQPQHF.

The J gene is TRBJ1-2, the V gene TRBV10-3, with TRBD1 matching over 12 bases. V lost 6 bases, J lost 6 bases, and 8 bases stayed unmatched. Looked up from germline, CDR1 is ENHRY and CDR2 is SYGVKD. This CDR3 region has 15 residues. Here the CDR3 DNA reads TGTGCCATCAGATGGGGACAGGGGGCGCAGGATGGCTACACCTTC. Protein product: CAIRWGQGAQDGYTF.

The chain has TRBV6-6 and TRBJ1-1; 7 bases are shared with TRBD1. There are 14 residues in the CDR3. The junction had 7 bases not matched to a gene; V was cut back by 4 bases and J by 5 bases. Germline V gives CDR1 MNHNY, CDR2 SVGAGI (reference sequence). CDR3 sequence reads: CASSFQDRATEAFF. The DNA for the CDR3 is TGTGCCAGCAGTTTCCAAGACAGGGCAACTGAAGCTTTCTTT.

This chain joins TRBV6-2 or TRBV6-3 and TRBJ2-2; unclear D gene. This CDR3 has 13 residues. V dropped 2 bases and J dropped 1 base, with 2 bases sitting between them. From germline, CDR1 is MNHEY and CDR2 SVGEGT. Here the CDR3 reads CASSYQNTGELFF. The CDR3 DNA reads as TGTGCCAGCAGTTACCAGAACACCGGGGAGCTGTTTTTT.

This CDR3 is CASSETGDYEQYF. CDR3 nucleotide sequence: TGTGCCAGCAGTGAGACAGGGGACTACGAGCAGTACTTC. The V and J genes are TRBV6-1 and TRBJ2-7; 8 bases are a match to TRBD1. V gave up 3 bases and J gave up 3 bases; unmatched junction bases: 1. This CDR3 contains 13 residues. Germline lookup yields CDR1 MNHNS and CDR2 SASEGT.

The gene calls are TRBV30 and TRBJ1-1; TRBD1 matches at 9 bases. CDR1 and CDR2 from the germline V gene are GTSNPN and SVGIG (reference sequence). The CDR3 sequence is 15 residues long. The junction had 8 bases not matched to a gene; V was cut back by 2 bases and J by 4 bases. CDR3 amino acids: CAWSYQGQGPTEAFF. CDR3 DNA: TGTGCCTGGAGTTACCAGGGACAGGGTCCCACTGAAGCTTTCTTT.

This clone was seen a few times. The CDR3 DNA is TGTGCCAGCAGCCAACGCTGCCAAACTAGACGGCGCTCTGAAGCTTTCTTT. This sequence encodes CASSQRCQTRRRSEAFF. J is TRBJ1-1 and V is TRBV21-1. TRBV21-1 is a listed pseudogene. This CDR3 is 17 amino acids long.

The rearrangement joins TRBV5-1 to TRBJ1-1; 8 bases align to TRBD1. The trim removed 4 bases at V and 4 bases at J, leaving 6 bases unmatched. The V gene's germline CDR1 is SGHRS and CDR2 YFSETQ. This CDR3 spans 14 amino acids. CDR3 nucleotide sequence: TGCGCCAGCAGCATGACAGGGGTTGGCACTGAAGCTTTCTTT. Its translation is CASSMTGVGTEAFF.

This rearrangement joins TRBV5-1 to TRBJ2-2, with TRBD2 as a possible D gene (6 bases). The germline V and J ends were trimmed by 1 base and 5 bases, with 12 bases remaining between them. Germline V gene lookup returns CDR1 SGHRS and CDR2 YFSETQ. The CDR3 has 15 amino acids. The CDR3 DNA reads TGCGCCAGCAGCTTGCAGGGCCGGGAGACCGGGGAGCTGTTTTTT. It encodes CASSLQGRETGELFF.

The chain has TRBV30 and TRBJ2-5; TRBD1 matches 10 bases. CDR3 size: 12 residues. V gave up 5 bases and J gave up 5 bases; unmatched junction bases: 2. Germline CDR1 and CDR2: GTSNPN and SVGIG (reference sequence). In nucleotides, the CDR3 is TGTGCCTGGGGGACAGGGGTGGAGACCCAGTACTTC. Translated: CAWGTGVETQYF.

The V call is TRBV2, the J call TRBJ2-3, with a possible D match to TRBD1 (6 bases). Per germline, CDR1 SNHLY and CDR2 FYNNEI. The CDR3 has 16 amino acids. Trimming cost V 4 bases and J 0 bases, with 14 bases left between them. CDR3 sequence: CASSAAGTTSTDTQYF. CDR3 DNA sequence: TGTGCCAGCAGTGCTGCCGGGACAACTAGCACAGATACGCAGTATTTT.

This chain's CDR3 is CASRSRWLAGASYEQYF. The CDR3 coding sequence is TGTGCCAGCAGGTCAAGATGGCTAGCGGGAGCGTCCTACGAGCAGTACTTC. V is TRBV28 and J is TRBJ2-7; TRBD2 matches at 10 bases. V lost 6 bases and J lost 1; bases outside the gene matches: 12. CDR1 MDHEN and CDR2 SYDVKM come from the germline V gene. This CDR3 comprises 17 residues. Variable domain in full (rest from reference TRBV28 and TRBJ2-7): DVKVTQSSRYLVKRTGEKVFLECVQDMDHENMFWYRQDPGLGLRLIYFSYDVKMKEKGDIPEGYSVSREKKERFSLILESASTNQTSMYLCASRSRWLAGASYEQYFGPGTRLTVT.

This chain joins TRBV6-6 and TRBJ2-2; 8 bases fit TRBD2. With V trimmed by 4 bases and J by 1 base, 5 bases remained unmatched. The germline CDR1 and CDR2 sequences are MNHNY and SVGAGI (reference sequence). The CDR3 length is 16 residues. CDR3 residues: CASSLELAENTGELFF. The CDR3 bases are TGTGCCAGCAGTTTGGAACTAGCGGAGAACACCGGGGAGCTGTTTTTT.

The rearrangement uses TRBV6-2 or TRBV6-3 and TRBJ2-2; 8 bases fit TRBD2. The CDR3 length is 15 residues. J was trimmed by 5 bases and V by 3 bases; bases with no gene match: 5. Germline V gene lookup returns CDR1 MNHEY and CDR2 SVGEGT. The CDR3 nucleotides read TGTGCCAGCAGTTATGAGAGCGGGAGAACCGGGGAGCTGTTTTTT. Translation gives CASSYESGRTGELFF.

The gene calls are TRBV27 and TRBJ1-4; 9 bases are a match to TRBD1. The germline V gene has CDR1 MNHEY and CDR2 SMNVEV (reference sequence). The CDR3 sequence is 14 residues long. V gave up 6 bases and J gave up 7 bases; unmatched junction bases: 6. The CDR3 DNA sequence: TGTGCCAGCAGCTACAGGGGGCTCGGTGAAAAACTGTTTTTT. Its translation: CASSYRGLGEKLFF.

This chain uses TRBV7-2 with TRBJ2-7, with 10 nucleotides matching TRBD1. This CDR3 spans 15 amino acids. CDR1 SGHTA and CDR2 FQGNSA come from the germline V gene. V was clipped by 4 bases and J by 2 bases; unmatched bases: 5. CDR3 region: CASSYKTGGPYEQYF. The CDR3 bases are TGTGCCAGCAGCTATAAGACAGGGGGCCCCTACGAGCAGTACTTC.